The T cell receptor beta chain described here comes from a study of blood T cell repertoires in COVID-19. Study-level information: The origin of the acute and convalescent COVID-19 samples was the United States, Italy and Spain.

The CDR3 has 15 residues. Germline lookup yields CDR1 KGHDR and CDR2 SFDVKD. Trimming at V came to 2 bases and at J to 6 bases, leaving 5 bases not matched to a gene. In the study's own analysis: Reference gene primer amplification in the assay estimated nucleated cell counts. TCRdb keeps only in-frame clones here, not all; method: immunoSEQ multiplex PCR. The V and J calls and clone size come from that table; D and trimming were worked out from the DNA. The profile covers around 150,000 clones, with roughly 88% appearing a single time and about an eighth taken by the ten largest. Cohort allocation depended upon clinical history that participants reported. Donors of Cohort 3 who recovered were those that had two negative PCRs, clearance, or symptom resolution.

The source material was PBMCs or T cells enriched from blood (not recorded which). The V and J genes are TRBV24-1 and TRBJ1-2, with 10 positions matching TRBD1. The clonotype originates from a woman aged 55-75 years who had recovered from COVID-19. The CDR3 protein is CATSDSRTGGNGYTF. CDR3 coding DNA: TGTGCCACCAGTGATTCCCGGACAGGGGGGAATGGCTACACCTTC.